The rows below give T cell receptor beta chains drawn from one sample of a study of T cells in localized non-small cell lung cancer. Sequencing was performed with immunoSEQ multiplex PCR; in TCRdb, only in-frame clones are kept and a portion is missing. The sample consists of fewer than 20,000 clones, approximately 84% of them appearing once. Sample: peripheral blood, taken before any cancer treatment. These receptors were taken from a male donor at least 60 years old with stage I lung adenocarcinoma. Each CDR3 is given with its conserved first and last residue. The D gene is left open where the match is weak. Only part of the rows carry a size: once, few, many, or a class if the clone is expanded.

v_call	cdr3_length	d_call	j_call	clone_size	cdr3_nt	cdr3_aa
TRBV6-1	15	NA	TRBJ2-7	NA	TGTGCCAGCAGTGAGTTTCGACATACTTCCTACGAGCAGTACTTC	CASSEFRHTSYEQYF
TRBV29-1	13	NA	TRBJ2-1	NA	TGCAGCGTTGAAGGGAAGAACTACAATGAGCAGTTCTTC	CSVEGKNYNEQFF
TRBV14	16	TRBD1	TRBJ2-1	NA	TGTGCCAGCAGCCGTGACAGGGGGCAAATTTGGAATGAGCAGTTCTTC	CASSRDRGQIWNEQFF
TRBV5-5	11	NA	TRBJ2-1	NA	TGTGCCAGCAGCTTTACGTATGAGCAGTTCTTC	CASSFTYEQFF
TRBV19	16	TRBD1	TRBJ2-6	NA	TGTGCCAGTAGCACGACAGGGGGCCCTGGGGCCAACGTCCTGACTTTC	CASSTTGGPGANVLTF
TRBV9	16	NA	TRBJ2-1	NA	TGTGCCAGCAGCGTAGTCGGGGGGCAAGGGGGCGGTGAGCAGTTCTTC	CASSVVGGQGGGEQFF
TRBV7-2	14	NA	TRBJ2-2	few	TGTGCCAGCAGCTTAGGCAGAAACACCGGGGAGCTGTTTTTT	CASSLGRNTGELFF
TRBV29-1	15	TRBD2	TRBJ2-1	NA	TGCAGCGTTCGTTGGACTAGCGGGGAGTACAATGAGCAGTTCTTC	CSVRWTSGEYNEQFF
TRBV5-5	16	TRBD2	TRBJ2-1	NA	TGTGCCAGCAGCCCCATGAGCGGGAGTGCTTACAATGAGCAGTTCTTC	CASSPMSGSAYNEQFF
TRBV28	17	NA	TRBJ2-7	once	TGTGCCAGCAGATCCATTATTTCTCAGGGAAGTGGGTACGAGCAGTACTTC	CASRSIISQGSGYEQYF
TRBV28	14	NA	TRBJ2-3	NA	TGTGCCAGCAGCCCTAGTAGTAGCACAGATACGCAGTATTTT	CASSPSSSTDTQYF
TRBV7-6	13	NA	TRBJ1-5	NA	TGTGCCAGCTCCGGACAGTCTAATCAGCCCCAGCATTTT	CASSGQSNQPQHF
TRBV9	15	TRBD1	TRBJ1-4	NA	TGTGCCAGCAGCGTAAAGACAGGGTCTAATGAAAAACTGTTTTTT	CASSVKTGSNEKLFF
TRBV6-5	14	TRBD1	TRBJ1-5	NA	TGTGCCAGCAGCCAGGACAGGGGGCTTCAGCCCCAGCATTTT	CASSQDRGLQPQHF
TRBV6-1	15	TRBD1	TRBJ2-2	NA	TGTGCCAGCAGTCCCGGACAGGGGTACACCGGGGAGCTGTTTTTT	CASSPGQGYTGELFF
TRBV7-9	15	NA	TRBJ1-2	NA	TGTGCCAGCAGCTTAGCGCTGGCCGAAAACTATGGCTACACCTTC	CASSLALAENYGYTF
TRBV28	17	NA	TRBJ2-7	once	TGTGCCAGCAGTTTACCCCCAGTTTTCGGGTTAAGGCGGGAGCAGTACTTC	CASSLPPVFGLRREQYF
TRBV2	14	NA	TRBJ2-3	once	TGTGCCAGCAGCCCCGCGCCAAACGGTGGTACGCAGTATTTT	CASSPAPNGGTQYF
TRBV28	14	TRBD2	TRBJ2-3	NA	TGTGCCAGCAGTTCCGGGACTACATGGGATACGCAGTATTTT	CASSSGTTWDTQYF
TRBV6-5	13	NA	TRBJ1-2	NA	TGTGCCAGCAGTTACACACGGGGAGGAGGCTACACCTTC	CASSYTRGGGYTF
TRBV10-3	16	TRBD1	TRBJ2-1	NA	TGTGCCATCAGTGGACAGGGGATGGGCTCCTACAATGAGCAGTTCTTC	CAISGQGMGSYNEQFF
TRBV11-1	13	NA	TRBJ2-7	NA	TGTGCCAGCAACTCGGGCAGGGGCTACGAGCAGTACTTC	CASNSGRGYEQYF
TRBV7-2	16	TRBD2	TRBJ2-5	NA	TGTGCCAGCAGCTTTAACGTAGCGGGGGTCCAAGAGACCCAGTACTTC	CASSFNVAGVQETQYF
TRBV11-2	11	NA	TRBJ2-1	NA	TGTGCCAGCAGCCCTAAATTGGAGCAGTTCTTC	CASSPKLEQFF
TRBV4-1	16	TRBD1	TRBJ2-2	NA	TGCGCCAGCAGCCGATCCACAGGGGGCGACACCGGGGAGCTGTTTTTT	CASSRSTGGDTGELFF
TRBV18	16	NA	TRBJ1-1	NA	TGTGCCAGCTCCCCGGGGGAAGCGGGGATGAACACTGAAGCTTTCTTT	CASSPGEAGMNTEAFF
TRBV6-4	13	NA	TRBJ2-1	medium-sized	TGTGCCAGGGGGGGTACAGGTTACAATGAGCAGTTCTTC	CARGGTGYNEQFF
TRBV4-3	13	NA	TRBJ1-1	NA	TGCGCCAGCAGCCAAGTGAGGGGTACTGAAGCTTTCTTT	CASSQVRGTEAFF
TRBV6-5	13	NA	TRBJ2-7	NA	TGTGCCAGCATCCGGTTGGGAACCTACGAGCAGTACTTC	CASIRLGTYEQYF
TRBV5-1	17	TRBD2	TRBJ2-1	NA	TGCGCCAGCAGCTCCTCTAGCGGGGGGAGCTCCTACAATGAGCAGTTCTTC	CASSSSSGGSSYNEQFF
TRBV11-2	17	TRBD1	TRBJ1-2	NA	TGTGCCAGCAGTCGCCGCCCACAGGGGCGGGGGTCGGGTGGCTACACCTTC	CASSRRPQGRGSGGYTF
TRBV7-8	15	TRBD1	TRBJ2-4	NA	TGTGCCAGCAGCAAAGACAGGGTAGCCAAAAACATTCAGTACTTC	CASSKDRVAKNIQYF
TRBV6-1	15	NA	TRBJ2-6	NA	TGTGCCAGCAGTGAAGCGTCCGAAGGGGCCAACGTCCTGACTTTC	CASSEASEGANVLTF
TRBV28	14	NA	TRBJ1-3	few	TGTGCCAGCCTGGAGGGAGTCTCTGGAAACACCATATATTTT	CASLEGVSGNTIYF
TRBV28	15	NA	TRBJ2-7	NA	TGTGCCAGCAGTTTGTCCCCCACCGCCCCGTACGAGCAGTACTTC	CASSLSPTAPYEQYF
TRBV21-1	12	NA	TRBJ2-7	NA	TGTGCCAGCAGCAAATACGGCGACGAGCAGTACTTC	CASSKYGDEQYF
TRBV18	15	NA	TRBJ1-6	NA	TGTGCCAGCTCGCCATCCGGGATGTCCGGATCACCCCTCCACTTT	CASSPSGMSGSPLHF
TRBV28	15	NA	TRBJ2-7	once	TGTGCCAGCAGTTCTCCAGGGTCCCGGACCTACGAGCAGTACTTC	CASSSPGSRTYEQYF
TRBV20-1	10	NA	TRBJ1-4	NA	TGCAGTCCAAAAGGGGAAAAACTGTTTTTT	CSPKGEKLFF
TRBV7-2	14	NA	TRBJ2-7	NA	TGTGCCAGCAGCTTAAGTCGGGGATCCTACGAGCAGTGCTTC	CASSLSRGSYEQCF
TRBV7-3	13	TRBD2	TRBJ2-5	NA	TGTGCCAGCAGCTTATTCGGGGAGGGGACCCAGTACTTC	CASSLFGEGTQYF
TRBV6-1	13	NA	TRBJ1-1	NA	TGTGCCAGCAGTGAACTCCTGAACACTGAAGCTTTCTTT	CASSELLNTEAFF
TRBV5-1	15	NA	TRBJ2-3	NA	TGCGCCAGCAGCTTGGATTTTGTGGGGACAGATACGCAGTATTTT	CASSLDFVGTDTQYF
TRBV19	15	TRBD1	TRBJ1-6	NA	TGTGCCAGTAAAGGAAAAAGGACAGGGCATTCACCCCTCCACTTT	CASKGKRTGHSPLHF
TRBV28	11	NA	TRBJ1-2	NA	TGTGGCCTCTTCGACAACTATGGCTACACCTTC	CGLFDNYGYTF
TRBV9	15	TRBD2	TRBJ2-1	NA	TGTGCCAGCAGTACACTAGCGAATGTCTACAATGAGCAGTTCTTC	CASSTLANVYNEQFF
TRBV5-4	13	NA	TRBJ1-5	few	TGTGCCAGCAGCTTGGGGAGTGATCAGCCCCAGCATTTT	CASSLGSDQPQHF
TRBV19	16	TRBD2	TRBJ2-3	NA	TGTGCCAGTAGTGACCCGGGCGGGGGGTCTGTCGATACGCAGTATTTT	CASSDPGGGSVDTQYF
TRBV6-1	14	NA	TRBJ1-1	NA	TGTGCCAGCAAATACAATCCGGGGGACACTGAAGCTTTCTTT	CASKYNPGDTEAFF
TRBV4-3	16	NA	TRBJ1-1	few	TGCGCCAGCAGCCAAGATGTGTCAGGGAGGAACACTGAAGCTTTCTTT	CASSQDVSGRNTEAFF